What follows are 5 T cell receptor beta chains derived from one specimen sequenced in a study of cytomegalovirus exposure and HLA in healthy donors. The PCR contained 60 Vbeta and 13 Jbeta primers. Data came from immunoSEQ multiplex PCR; TCRdb stores just in-frame clones and leaves some out. The sample records some 170,000 clones, 72% being singletons. Input material: PBMCs. The receptor set was obtained from a human donor in good health.

The J gene is TRBJ2-7, the V gene TRBV9; D is possibly TRBD2 (6 bases). The CDR3 covers 14 residues. The germline gives CDR1 SGDLS, CDR2 YYNGEE. V lost 3 bases and J lost 3, with 13 bases in between. The CDR3 sequence is CASSARDFGYEQYF. CDR3 in DNA: TGTGCCAGCAGCGCCCGGGACTTCGGCTACGAGCAGTACTTC.

The genes are TRBV5-6 and TRBJ1-1, with 8 bases matching TRBD1. The CDR3 runs 13 residues. Trimming at V came to 3 bases and at J to 4 bases, leaving 2 bases not matched to a gene. Germline loops: CDR1 SGHDT, CDR2 YYEEEE. The DNA of the CDR3 is TGTGCCAGCAGCTATACAGGGGGCACTGAAGCTTTCTTT. It codes for CASSYTGGTEAFF.

V is TRBV4-2 and J is TRBJ2-5, with TRBD2 as a possible D gene (5 bases). The V gene's germline CDR1 is LGHNA and CDR2 YNFKEQ. The V gene lost 0 bases and the J gene lost 3 bases, with 11 bases spanning the gap. The CDR3 runs 15 residues. The CDR3 DNA sequence: TGTGCCAGCAGCCAAGACTCTACTAGGGAAGAGACCCAGTACTTC. This sequence encodes CASSQDSTREETQYF.

The chain links TRBV6-1 to TRBJ2-1; D is perhaps TRBD2 (7 bases). This CDR3 is built from 14 residues. The ends were cut back, 4 bases at V and 4 bases at J, with 11 bases in the middle. The germline CDR1 and CDR2 sequences are MNHNS and SASEGT. CDR3 sequence reads: CASSVRGGYNEQFF. CDR3 nucleotide sequence: TGTGCCAGCAGTGTTAGGGGGGGTTACAATGAGCAGTTCTTC.

This chain connects TRBV9 to TRBJ1-2; possible D gene TRBD1, 6 bases. Germline-derived CDR1 and CDR2 are SGDLS and YYNGEE. The ends were cut back, 0 bases at V and 3 bases at J, with 12 bases in the middle. The CDR3 sequence is 15 residues long. The DNA for the CDR3 is TGTGCCAGCAGCGTAGGAGACAGGATCTACTATGGCTACACCTTC. This codes for CASSVGDRIYYGYTF.